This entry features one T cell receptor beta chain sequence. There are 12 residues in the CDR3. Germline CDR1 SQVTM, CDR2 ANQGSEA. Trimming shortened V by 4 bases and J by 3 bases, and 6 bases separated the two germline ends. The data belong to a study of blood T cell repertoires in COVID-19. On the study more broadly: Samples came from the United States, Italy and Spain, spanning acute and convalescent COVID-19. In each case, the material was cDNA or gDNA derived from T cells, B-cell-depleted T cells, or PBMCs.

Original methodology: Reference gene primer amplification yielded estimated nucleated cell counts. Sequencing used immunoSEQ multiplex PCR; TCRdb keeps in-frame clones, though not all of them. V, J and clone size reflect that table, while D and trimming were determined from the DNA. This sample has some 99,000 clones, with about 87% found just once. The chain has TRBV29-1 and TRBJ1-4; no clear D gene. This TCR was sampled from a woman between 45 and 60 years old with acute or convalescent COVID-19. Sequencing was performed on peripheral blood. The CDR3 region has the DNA TGCAGCGTTGGCTGGCCTAATGAAAAACTGTTTTTT. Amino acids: CSVGWPNEKLFF.